This T cell receptor (beta chain) was recovered during a study of cytomegalovirus exposure and HLA in healthy donors. This clone was seen more than once but under ten times. Its specificity is not known. Other DNA sequences in this specimen translate into the identical CDR3. Notes on the study in general: A missense variant in DCLRE1C was later tied to TCR beta V- and J-gene trimming.

The CDR3 consists of 13 residues. CDR1 and CDR2 from the germline V gene are SGHVS and FQNEAQ. V gave up 7 bases and J gave up 6 bases; unmatched junction bases: 4. 13 Jbeta primers and 60 Vbeta primers were used for the PCR. Using immunoSEQ multiplex PCR, the repertoire was profiled, and TCRdb retains in-frame clones only, with some absent. The sample has some 120,000 clones, over 65% seen once. This chain joins TRBV7-8 and TRBJ2-2, with 8 bases aligning to TRBD2. The specimen sequenced was PBMCs. This receptor was obtained from a man aged 40-50 years in good health and CMV-seropositive. The CDR3 nucleotides read TGTGCCAGCAATGCGGGGGGACCCGGGGAGCTGTTTTTT. It encodes CASNAGGPGELFF.